One and the same sample provided the 13 T cell receptor beta chains below, sequenced in a study of OX40 agonist ivuxolimab in advanced cancers. The assay was immunoSEQ multiplex PCR, and TCRdb's table has in-frame clones only and misses some. The sample shows 51,000 or so clones, around nine tenths of them seen only once. Here the sequenced sample was CD4+ or CD8+ T cells sorted from blood, taken in a trial of the OX40 agonist ivuxolimab. The source is an adult with an advanced solid tumor such as melanoma, head and neck, liver or kidney cancer.

CDR3 nucleotides: TGTGCCAGTAGTATAGAAATCGGACGAGGGACTAATGAAAAACTGTTTTTT. Amino acid sequence: CASSIEIGRGTNEKLFF. The chain couples TRBV19 to TRBJ1-4; the D is unclear. The germline CDR1 and CDR2 sequences are LNHDA and SQIVND (reference sequence). Trimming took 0 bases from V and 2 from J, leaving 13 bases between them. The CDR3 totals 17 residues.

This chain connects TRBV20-1 to TRBJ1-2; D remains ambiguous. CDR1 is DFQATT, CDR2 SNEGSKA, per germline (reference sequence). The CDR3 is 11 amino acids. Trimming removed 4 bases from V and 6 bases from J, with 9 bases in between. CDR3 loop: CSAKTVNGYTF. The CDR3 nucleotides are TGCAGTGCTAAGACGGTAAATGGCTACACCTTC.

The V call is TRBV5-4, the J call TRBJ2-1; D unresolved. V was cut by 1 base and J by 8 bases, with 4 bases left in between. The CDR3 has 11 amino acids. Germline V gene lookup returns CDR1 SGHNT and CDR2 YYREEE (reference sequence). CDR3 DNA: TGTGCCAGCAGCTTGATGGATGAGCAGTTCTTC. Amino acid sequence: CASSLMDEQFF.

The chain joins TRBV30 to TRBJ2-5; D is undetermined. The tail of the sequence fits TRBJ2-7 better, so the J call may be wrong. Per germline, CDR1 GTSNPN and CDR2 SVGIG (reference sequence). The CDR3 runs to 14 residues. This CDR3 is CAWSKALPPYEQYF. The CDR3 bases are TGTGCCTGGAGTAAGGCATTGCCGCCGTACGAGCAGTACTTC.

This clone is medium-sized by share. This same CDR3 is encoded by further DNA sequences in the sample. Written as DNA, the CDR3 is TGTGCCAGTAGTACCTCCGGGACAGGAAGTATAGGATCCTACGAGCAGTACTTC. It is translated as CASSTSGTGSIGSYEQYF. This chain joins TRBV19 and TRBJ2-7, with TRBD1 matching over 8 bases. The V gene's germline CDR1 is LNHDA and CDR2 SQIVND (reference sequence). This CDR3 is built from 18 residues. V shed 4 bases, J shed 1 base, and the junction held 15 bases outside the gene matches.

The J gene is TRBJ2-7, the V gene TRBV27; 9 bases are shared with TRBD2. CDR1 MNHEY and CDR2 SMNVEV come from the germline V gene (reference sequence). Trimming cost V 1 base and J 2 bases; bases outside gene matches: 3. The CDR3 covers 15 residues. DNA for the CDR3: TGTGCCAGCAGTTTATTAGCGGGGGAGGCCTACGAGCAGTACTTC. Encoded protein: CASSLLAGEAYEQYF.

V is TRBV5-5 and J is TRBJ1-2; 8 bases agree with TRBD1. CDR1 and CDR2 (germline): SGHKS, YYEKEE (reference sequence). V shed 5 bases, J shed 1 base, and the junction held 10 bases outside the gene matches. The CDR3 is 16 amino acids. CDR3 amino acids: CASSAGMTGDNYGYTF. The CDR3 DNA follows: TGTGCCAGCAGTGCTGGGATGACAGGGGATAACTATGGCTACACCTTC.

The chain is built from TRBV29-1 and TRBJ2-7; tentative D call: TRBD2 (6 bases). The CDR3 is 12 residues long. Germline CDR1 and CDR2: SQVTM and ANQGSEA. Trimming took 5 bases from V and 4 from J, leaving 12 bases between them. The CDR3 here is CSVILGGYEQYF. Written as DNA, the CDR3 is TGCAGCGTTATTTTGGGGGGTTACGAGCAGTACTTC.

DNA of the CDR3: TGTGCCAGCAGCCAATTTGGGGGCCCCTACGAGCAGTACTTC. Translation gives CASSQFGGPYEQYF. V usage is TRBV4-2 and J usage is TRBJ2-7; tentative D call: TRBD1 (6 bases). Germline CDR1 reads LGHNA; CDR2 reads YNFKEQ. This CDR3 comprises 14 residues. V lost 2 bases, J lost 2 bases, and 10 bases lay in between.

The J gene is TRBJ2-3, the V gene TRBV10-2; D is possibly TRBD1 (6 bases). This CDR3 region has 13 residues. Germline V gene lookup returns CDR1 WSHSY and CDR2 SAAADI. V lost 2 bases and J 3 bases, leaving 6 bases between the germline ends. The CDR3 reads CASSEGQTDTQYF. The CDR3, as DNA: TGCGCCAGCAGTGAGGGACAGACAGATACGCAGTATTTT.

DNA of the CDR3: TGCGCCAGCTGCCCAGGGACTTCAGAAGCCTACGAGCAGTACTTC. Translation: CASCPGTSEAYEQYF. This chain links TRBV5-1 with TRBJ2-7; a possible D gene is TRBD2 (6 bases). Germline values: CDR1 SGHRS, CDR2 YFSETQ. This CDR3 is 15 amino acids long. V was shortened by 7 bases and J by 2 bases, with 19 bases between the two germline ends.

The chain combines TRBV5-8 with TRBJ1-3; possible D gene TRBD1, 5 bases. The CDR3 is 16 residues long. Germline lookup yields CDR1 SGHTS and CDR2 YDEGEE. V was shortened by 0 bases and J by 2 bases, with 12 bases between the two germline ends. CDR3 sequence (DNA): TGTGCCAGCAGCTTGGACGGGGACGGGACTGGAAACACCATATATTTT. It encodes CASSLDGDGTGNTIYF.

The chain has TRBV9 and TRBJ1-6, with D perhaps TRBD1 (6 bases). The germline CDR1 and CDR2 sequences are SGDLS and YYNGEE. Trimming took off 0 bases at V and 7 bases at J, with 14 bases between the two ends. CDR3 length: 16 residues. DNA for the CDR3: TGTGCCAGCAGCGTAGGTGGACAGTACGTAAATTCACCCCTCCACTTT. It encodes CASSVGGQYVNSPLHF.